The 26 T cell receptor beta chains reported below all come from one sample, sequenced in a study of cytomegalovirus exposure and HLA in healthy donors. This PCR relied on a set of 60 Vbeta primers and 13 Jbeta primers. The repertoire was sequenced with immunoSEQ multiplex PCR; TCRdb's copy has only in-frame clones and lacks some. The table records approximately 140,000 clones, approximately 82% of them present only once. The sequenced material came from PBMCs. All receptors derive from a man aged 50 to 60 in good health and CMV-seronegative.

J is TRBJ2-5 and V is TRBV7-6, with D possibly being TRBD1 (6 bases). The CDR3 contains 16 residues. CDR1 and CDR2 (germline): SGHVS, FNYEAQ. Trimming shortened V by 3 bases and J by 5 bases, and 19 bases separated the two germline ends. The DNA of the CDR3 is TGTGCCAGCAGCTTCGGTACAGGGTCTTCTGGGGAGACCCAGTACTTC. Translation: CASSFGTGSSGETQYF.

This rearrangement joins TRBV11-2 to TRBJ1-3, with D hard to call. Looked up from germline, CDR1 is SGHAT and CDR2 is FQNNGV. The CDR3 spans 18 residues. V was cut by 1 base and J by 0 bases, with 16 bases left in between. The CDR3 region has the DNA TGTGCCAGCAGCTTAGTTTACCAATTGGGCCTCTCTGGAAACACCATATATTTT. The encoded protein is CASSLVYQLGLSGNTIYF. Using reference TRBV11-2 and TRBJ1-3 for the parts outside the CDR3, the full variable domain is EAGVAQSPRYKIIEKRQSVAFWCNPISGHATLYWYQQILGQGPKLLIQFQNNGVVDDSQLPKDRFSAERLKGVDSTLKIQPAKLEDSAVYLCASSLVYQLGLSGNTIYFGEGSWLTVV.

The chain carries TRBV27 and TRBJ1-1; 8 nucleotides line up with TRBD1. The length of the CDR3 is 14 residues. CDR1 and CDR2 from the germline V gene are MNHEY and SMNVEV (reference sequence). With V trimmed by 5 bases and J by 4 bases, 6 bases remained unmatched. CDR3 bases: TGTGCCAGCAGTCCCACTACAGGGGGCACTGAAGCTTTCTTT. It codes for CASSPTTGGTEAFF.

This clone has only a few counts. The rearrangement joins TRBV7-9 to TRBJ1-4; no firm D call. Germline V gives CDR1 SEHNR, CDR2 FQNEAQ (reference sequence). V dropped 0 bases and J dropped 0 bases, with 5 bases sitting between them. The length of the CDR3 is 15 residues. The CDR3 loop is CASSLARATNEKLFF. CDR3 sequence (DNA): TGTGCCAGCAGCTTAGCGAGGGCAACTAATGAAAAACTGTTTTTT.

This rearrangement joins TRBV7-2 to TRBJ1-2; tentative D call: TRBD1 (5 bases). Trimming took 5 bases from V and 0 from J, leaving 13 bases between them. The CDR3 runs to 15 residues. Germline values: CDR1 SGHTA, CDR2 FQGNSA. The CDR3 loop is CASSKGTASNYGYTF. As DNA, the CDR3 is TGTGCCAGCAGCAAAGGGACTGCTTCTAACTATGGCTACACCTTC. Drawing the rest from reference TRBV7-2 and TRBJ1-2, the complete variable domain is GAGVSQSPSNKVTEKGKDVELRCDPISGHTALYWYRQSLGQGLEFLIYFQGNSAPDKSGLPSDRFSAERTGGSVSTLTIQRTQQEDSAVYLCASSKGTASNYGYTFGSGTRLTVV.

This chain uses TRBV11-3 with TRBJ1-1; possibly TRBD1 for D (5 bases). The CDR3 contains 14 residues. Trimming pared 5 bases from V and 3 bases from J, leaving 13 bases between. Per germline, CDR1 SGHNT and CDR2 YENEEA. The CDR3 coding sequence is TGTGCCAGCAGCCAGTCGGGGGAGGACACTGAAGCTTTCTTT. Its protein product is CASSQSGEDTEAFF.

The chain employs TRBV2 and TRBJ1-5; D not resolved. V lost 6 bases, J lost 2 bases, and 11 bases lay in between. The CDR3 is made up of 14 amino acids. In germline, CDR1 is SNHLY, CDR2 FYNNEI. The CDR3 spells CASSADGGNQPQHF. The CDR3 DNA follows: TGTGCCAGCAGCGCGGACGGGGGCAATCAGCCCCAGCATTTT.

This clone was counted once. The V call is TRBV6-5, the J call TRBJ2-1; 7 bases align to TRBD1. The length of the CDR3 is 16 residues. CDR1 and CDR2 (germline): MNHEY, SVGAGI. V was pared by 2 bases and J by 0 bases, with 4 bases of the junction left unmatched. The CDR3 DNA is TGTGCCAGCAGTTACAAAGGGGGCCGCTCCTACAATGAGCAGTTCTTC. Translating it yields CASSYKGGRSYNEQFF.

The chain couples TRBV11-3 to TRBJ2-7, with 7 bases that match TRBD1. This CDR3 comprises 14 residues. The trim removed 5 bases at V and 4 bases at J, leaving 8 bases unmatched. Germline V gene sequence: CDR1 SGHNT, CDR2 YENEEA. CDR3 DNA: TGTGCCAGCAGCCCGTCCCGGGACAGTTACGAGCAGTACTTC. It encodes CASSPSRDSYEQYF.

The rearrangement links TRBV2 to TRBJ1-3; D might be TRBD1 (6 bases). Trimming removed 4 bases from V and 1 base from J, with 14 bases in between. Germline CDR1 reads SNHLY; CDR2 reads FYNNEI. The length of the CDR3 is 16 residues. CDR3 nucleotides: TGTGCCAGCAGTGGGCTGGACAGAAATTCTGGAAACACCATATATTTT. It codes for CASSGLDRNSGNTIYF.

The CDR3 here is CASSPRDSDTGELFF. The CDR3 region has the DNA TGTGCCAGCTCACCTCGGGACAGCGACACCGGGGAGCTGTTTTTT. V usage is TRBV18 and J usage is TRBJ2-2, with TRBD1 matching over 7 bases. In germline, CDR1 is KGHSH, CDR2 LQKENI. V was clipped by 3 bases and J by 3 bases; unmatched bases: 4. CDR3 length equals 15 residues.

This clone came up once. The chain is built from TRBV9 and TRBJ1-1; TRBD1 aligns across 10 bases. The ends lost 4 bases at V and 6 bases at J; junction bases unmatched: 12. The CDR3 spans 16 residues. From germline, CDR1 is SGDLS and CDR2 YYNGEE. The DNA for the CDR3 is TGTGCCAGCAGCACCGGAGGGACAGGGGTAACTTCTGAAGCTTTCTTT. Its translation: CASSTGGTGVTSEAFF.

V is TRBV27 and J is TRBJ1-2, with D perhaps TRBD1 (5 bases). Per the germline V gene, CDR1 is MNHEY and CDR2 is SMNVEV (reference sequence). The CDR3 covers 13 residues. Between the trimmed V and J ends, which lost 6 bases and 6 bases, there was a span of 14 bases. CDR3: CASSPRGANGYTF. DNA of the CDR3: TGTGCCAGCAGCCCTCGTGGGGCTAATGGCTACACCTTC.

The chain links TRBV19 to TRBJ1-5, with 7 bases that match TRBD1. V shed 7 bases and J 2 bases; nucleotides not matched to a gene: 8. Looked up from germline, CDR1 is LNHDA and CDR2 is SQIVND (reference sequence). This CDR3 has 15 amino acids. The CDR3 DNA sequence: TGTGCCAGTAAAGAGGACAGGTTTGGCAATCAGCCCCAGCATTTT. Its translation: CASKEDRFGNQPQHF.

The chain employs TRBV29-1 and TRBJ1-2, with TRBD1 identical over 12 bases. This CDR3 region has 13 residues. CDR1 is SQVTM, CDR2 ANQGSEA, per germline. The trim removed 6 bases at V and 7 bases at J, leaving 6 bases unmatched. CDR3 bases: TGCAGCGTGGGGGACAGGGGGCGGGGTGGCTACACCTTC. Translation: CSVGDRGRGGYTF.

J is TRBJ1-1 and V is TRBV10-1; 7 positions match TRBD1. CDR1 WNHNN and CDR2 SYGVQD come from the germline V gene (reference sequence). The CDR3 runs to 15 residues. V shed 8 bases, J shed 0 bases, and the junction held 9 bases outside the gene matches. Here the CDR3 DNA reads TGCGCCAGCGGAGGGGACAGCGGAATGAACACTGAAGCTTTCTTT. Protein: CASGGDSGMNTEAFF.

The CDR3 sequence is CAISETGSNNSPLHF. For the CDR3, the DNA is TGTGCCATCAGTGAGACAGGGTCAAATAATTCACCCCTCCACTTT. This chain links TRBV10-3 with TRBJ1-6, with D maybe TRBD1 (6 bases). The CDR3 extends over 15 amino acids. Trimming took 2 bases from V and 5 from J, leaving 10 bases between them. CDR1 and CDR2 from the germline V gene are ENHRY and SYGVKD.

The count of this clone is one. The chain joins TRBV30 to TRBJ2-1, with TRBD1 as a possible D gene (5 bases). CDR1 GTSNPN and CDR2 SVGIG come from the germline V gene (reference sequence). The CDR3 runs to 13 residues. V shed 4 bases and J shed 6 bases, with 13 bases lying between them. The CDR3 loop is CAWNYRSPNEQFF. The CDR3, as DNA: TGTGCCTGGAACTACAGGTCGCCCAATGAGCAGTTCTTC.

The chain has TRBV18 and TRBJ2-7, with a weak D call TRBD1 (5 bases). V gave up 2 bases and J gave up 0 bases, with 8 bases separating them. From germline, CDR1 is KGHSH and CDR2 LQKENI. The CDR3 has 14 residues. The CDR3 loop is CASSPETDSYEQYF. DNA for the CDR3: TGTGCCAGCTCACCAGAGACAGACTCCTACGAGCAGTACTTC.

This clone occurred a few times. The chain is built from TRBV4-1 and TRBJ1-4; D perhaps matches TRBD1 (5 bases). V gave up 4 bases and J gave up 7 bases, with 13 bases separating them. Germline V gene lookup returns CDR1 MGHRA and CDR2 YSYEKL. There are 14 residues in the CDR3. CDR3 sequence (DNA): TGCGCCAGCAGCCCGCCCGAGGGACTTGAAAAACTGTTTTTT. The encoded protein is CASSPPEGLEKLFF.

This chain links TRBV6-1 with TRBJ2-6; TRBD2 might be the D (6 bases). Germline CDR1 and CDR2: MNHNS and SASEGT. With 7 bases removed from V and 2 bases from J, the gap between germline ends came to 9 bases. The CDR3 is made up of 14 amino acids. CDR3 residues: CASKEGAGANVLTF. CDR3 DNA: TGTGCCAGCAAGGAGGGAGCTGGGGCCAACGTCCTGACTTTC.

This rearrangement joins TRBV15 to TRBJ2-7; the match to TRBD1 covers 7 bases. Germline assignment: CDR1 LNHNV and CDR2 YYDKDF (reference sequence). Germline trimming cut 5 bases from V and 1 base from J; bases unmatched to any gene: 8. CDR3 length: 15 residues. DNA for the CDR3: TGTGCCACCAGCCAAGGGGGCGGCTTATCCTACGAGCAGTACTTC. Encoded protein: CATSQGGGLSYEQYF.

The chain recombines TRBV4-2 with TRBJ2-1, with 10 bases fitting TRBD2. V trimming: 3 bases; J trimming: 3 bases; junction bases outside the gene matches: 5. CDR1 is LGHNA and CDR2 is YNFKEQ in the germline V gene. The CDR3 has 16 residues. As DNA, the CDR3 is TGTGCCAGCAGCCAGGGTTTAGCGGGGGGCTACAATGAGCAGTTCTTC. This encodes CASSQGLAGGYNEQFF.

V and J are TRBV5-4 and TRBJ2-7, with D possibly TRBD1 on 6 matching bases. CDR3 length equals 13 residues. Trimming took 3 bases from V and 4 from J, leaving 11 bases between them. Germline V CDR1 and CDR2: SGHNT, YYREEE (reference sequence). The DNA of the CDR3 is TGTGCCAGCAGCTCGACAGGACTTTACGAGCAGTACTTC. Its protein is CASSSTGLYEQYF.

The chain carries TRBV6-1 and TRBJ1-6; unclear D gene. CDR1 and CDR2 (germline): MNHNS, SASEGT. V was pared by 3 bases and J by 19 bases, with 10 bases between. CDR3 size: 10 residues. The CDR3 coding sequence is TGTGCCAGCAGTGAGGAGGTGTGGCACTTT. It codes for CASSEEVWHF.

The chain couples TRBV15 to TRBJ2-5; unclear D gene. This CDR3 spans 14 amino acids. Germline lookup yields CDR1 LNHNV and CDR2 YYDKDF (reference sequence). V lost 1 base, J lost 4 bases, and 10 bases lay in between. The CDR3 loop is CATSRAQLTETQYF. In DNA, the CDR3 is TGTGCCACCAGCAGAGCCCAACTTACAGAGACCCAGTACTTC.